The next 11 T cell receptor beta chains were all read from a single sample in a study of OX40 agonist ivuxolimab in advanced cancers. Only in-frame clones appear in the TCRdb table, and some are missing; sequencing was by immunoSEQ multiplex PCR. The sample shows approximately 74,000 clones, about 80% of them seen only once. The sample was CD4+ or CD8+ T cells sorted from blood, taken in a trial of the OX40 agonist ivuxolimab. The receptors originated from an adult with an advanced solid tumor such as melanoma, head and neck, liver or kidney cancer.

The chain links TRBV28 to TRBJ1-1; D is perhaps TRBD1 (5 bases). CDR1 MDHEN and CDR2 SYDVKM come from the germline V gene. Trimming cost V 8 bases and J 1 base, with 14 bases left between them. The CDR3 totals 14 residues. The CDR3 loop reads CASPSPTGNTEAFF. The CDR3 nucleotides read TGTGCCAGCCCCTCGCCCACAGGGAACACTGAAGCTTTCTTT. The variable domain in full, with the rest retrieved from reference TRBV28 and TRBJ1-1, is DVKVTQSSRYLVKRTGEKVFLECVQDMDHENMFWYRQDPGLGLRLIYFSYDVKMKEKGDIPEGYSVSREKKERFSLILESASTNQTSMYLCASPSPTGNTEAFFGQGTRLTVV.

This chain uses TRBV30 with TRBJ1-4, with D unclear. The V end was cut by 4 bases, the J end by 7 bases, with 16 bases between. This CDR3 comprises 14 residues. Germline V lookup: CDR1 GTSNPN, CDR2 SVGIG (reference sequence). As DNA, the CDR3 is TGTGCCTGGACTCGACCGCCGATCCTTGAAAAACTGTTTTTT. It specifies CAWTRPPILEKLFF.

This chain's CDR3 is CASTGSVSNQPQHF. CDR3 nucleotide sequence: TGTGCCAGTACAGGGTCAGTTAGCAATCAGCCCCAGCATTTT. This chain uses TRBV19 with TRBJ1-5; D is perhaps TRBD1 (5 bases). There are 14 residues in the CDR3. Germline V gene sequence: CDR1 LNHDA, CDR2 SQIVND (reference sequence). V was clipped by 7 bases and J by 0 bases, with 10 bases between them.

The chain combines TRBV6-6 with TRBJ1-5; D gene unclear. Trimming pared 0 bases from V and 7 bases from J, leaving 10 bases between. CDR1 MNHNY and CDR2 SVGAGI come from the germline V gene (reference sequence). This CDR3 spans 14 amino acids. The CDR3 is CASSYSTSGQPQHF. The CDR3 region has the DNA TGTGCCAGCAGTTACTCGACGTCAGGCCAGCCCCAGCATTTT.

The rearrangement links TRBV15 to TRBJ1-2; 9 bases align to TRBD1. The CDR3 spans 15 residues. Germline loops: CDR1 LNHNV, CDR2 YYDKDF (reference sequence). J lost 3 bases, V lost 5 bases, and 7 bases had no gene match. The CDR3 region is CATSGPDRGDYGYTF. CDR3 nucleotides: TGTGCCACCAGCGGGCCTGACAGGGGGGACTATGGCTACACCTTC.

V and J are TRBV25-1 and TRBJ1-2, with a weak D call TRBD1 (5 bases). The CDR3 extends over 18 amino acids. In germline, CDR1 is MGHDK, CDR2 SYGVNS. V was clipped by 3 bases and J by 4 bases, with 24 bases between them. CDR3 sequence: CASSDYMGGGLDGYGYTF. The CDR3 nucleotides read TGTGCCAGCAGTGACTACATGGGGGGGGGTCTCGATGGCTATGGCTACACCTTC.

The chain couples TRBV5-6 to TRBJ1-5; D gene ambiguous. Germline V lookup: CDR1 SGHDT, CDR2 YYEEEE. Trimming stripped 0 bases from V and 0 bases from J, with 16 bases between. The CDR3 contains 18 residues. Written as DNA, the CDR3 is TGTGCCAGCAGCTTGGGACGACCCGACGGCTATAGCAATCAGCCCCAGCATTTT. The encoded protein is CASSLGRPDGYSNQPQHF.

The chain is built from TRBV28 and TRBJ1-4; D gene ambiguous. The CDR3 extends over 17 amino acids. V lost 6 bases, J lost 8 bases, and 25 bases lay in between. Germline V gene data show CDR1 as MDHEN and CDR2 as SYDVKM. CDR3 sequence reads: CASRSPGLPGSEEKLFF. The CDR3 nucleotides are TGTGCCAGCAGGAGTCCGGGTCTTCCGGGGTCGGAGGAAAAACTGTTTTTT.

The chain links TRBV28 to TRBJ2-2; no definite D call. This CDR3 spans 15 amino acids. Trimming removed 9 bases from V and 4 bases from J, with 18 bases in between. Germline CDR1 is MDHEN and CDR2 is SYDVKM. CDR3: CASRGSHVITGELFF. The CDR3 coding sequence is TGTGCCAGTCGTGGTTCTCACGTTATCACCGGGGAGCTGTTTTTT.

This rearrangement joins TRBV4-1 to TRBJ1-1, with 7 bases fitting TRBD1. CDR1 MGHRA and CDR2 YSYEKL come from the germline V gene. V was clipped by 4 bases and J by 1 base; unmatched bases: 3. The length of the CDR3 is 14 residues. CDR3 sequence: CASSLRTGNTEAFF. The CDR3 DNA reads TGCGCCAGCAGCCTACGGACAGGGAACACTGAAGCTTTCTTT.

This rearrangement joins TRBV21-1 to TRBJ2-5; the table's TRBD1 call for D was not verified on the DNA. TRBV21-1 is classified as a pseudogene. This CDR3 is 14 amino acids long. As DNA, the CDR3 is TGTGCCAGCAGCAATGGGACAGGGCAAGAGACCCAGTACTTC. Its translation: CASSNGTGQETQYF.